The source of this TCR beta chain is a study of vaccination and CD4 T cells after COVID-19. Study in general: Blood was drawn a median roughly 79 days post second dose, range 14 to 241.

Germline lookup yields CDR1 SGHNT and CDR2 YYREEE (reference sequence). The ends were cut back, 2 bases at V and 0 bases at J, with 17 bases in the middle. The CDR3 spans 18 residues. Treatment here: roughly 10-day PBMC culture with coronavirus spike peptide pools or control peptides (ViraFEST assay). After expanding antigen-specific T cells with peptide pools, ViraFEST sequenced their TCRs. The study sequenced cultured CD4+ T cell DNA using the Oncomine TCR Beta short-read assay. TCRdb called the PCR reads again in MiXCR, with one record for every CDR3 protein. Of some 10,000 distinct CDR3 sequences in the sample, around 42% were seen once. With respect to this clonotype: Its target is unknown.

The rearrangement links TRBV5-4 to TRBJ2-2; D gene ambiguous. The TCR was taken from a human donor who had recovered from COVID-19. Sequencing input: CD4+ T cells from blood, cultured in vitro. Written as DNA, the CDR3 is TGTGCCAGCAGCTTTGAGCGCTCTATTATAGCGAACACCGGGGAGCTGTTTTTT. It translates to CASSFERSIIANTGELFF.